These T cell receptor beta chains were read from a single sample in a study of cytomegalovirus exposure and HLA in healthy donors. Sequencing was performed with immunoSEQ multiplex PCR; in TCRdb, only in-frame clones are kept and a portion is missing. In the table there are about 160,000 clones, 80% to 90% of which are singletons. The sequenced sample was PBMCs. Every receptor here comes from a woman aged 25 to 39 in good health and CMV-seronegative. The CDR3 runs from the conserved cysteine through the conserved F or W. The D gene is left open where the match is weak. The size of a clone is reported for some rows only, either as once, few or many, or as a class for expanded clones.

length,size,V,J,D,CDR3,DNA
13,-,TRBV7-8,TRBJ2-3,-,CASSLSLVGTQYF,TGTGCCAGCAGCTTAAGTTTAGTAGGTACGCAGTATTTT
16,-,TRBV27,TRBJ1-1,TRBD1,CASRTGWKRADTEAFF,TGTGCCAGCCGGACAGGGTGGAAACGGGCGGACACTGAAGCTTTCTTT
12,-,TRBV5-6,TRBJ2-7,-,CASRGDSYEQYF,TGTGCCAGCAGGGGGGACTCCTACGAGCAGTACTTC
14,-,TRBV29-1,TRBJ2-1,TRBD1,CSVETGTAYNEQFF,TGCAGCGTTGAAACCGGGACAGCATACAATGAGCAGTTCTTC
13,few,TRBV19,TRBJ2-7,-,CASSIESSYEQYF,TGTGCCAGTAGTATCGAGAGCTCCTACGAGCAGTACTTC
14,-,TRBV29-1,TRBJ2-7,-,CSVEERDNSYEQYF,TGCAGCGTGGAAGAACGGGACAACTCCTACGAGCAGTACTTC
14,-,TRBV25-1,TRBJ2-7,-,CASSDHTGFHEQYF,TGTGCCAGCAGTGACCATACAGGGTTCCACGAGCAGTACTTC
14,-,TRBV28,TRBJ2-7,-,CASSDADPRYEQYF,TGTGCCAGCAGTGACGCCGACCCACGATACGAGCAGTACTTC
18,-,TRBV7-3,TRBJ2-1,TRBD2,CASSWTSGRTASYNEQFF,TGTGCCAGCAGCTGGACTAGCGGGAGGACCGCGTCCTACAATGAGCAGTTCTTC
11,few,TRBV5-1,TRBJ2-1,-,CASSLNTEQFF,TGCGCCAGCAGCCTCAACACGGAGCAGTTCTTC
12,-,TRBV28,TRBJ2-5,-,CASSQAPGTQYF,TGTGCCAGCAGCCAGGCCCCGGGGACCCAGTACTTC
13,-,TRBV14,TRBJ2-7,TRBD1,CASSQGQGYEQYF,TGTGCCAGCAGCCAAGGACAGGGCTACGAGCAGTACTTC
13,once,TRBV14,TRBJ1-1,-,CASSLKANTEAFF,TGTGCCAGCAGCCTGAAAGCGAACACTGAAGCTTTCTTT
14,-,TRBV27,TRBJ2-2,TRBD2,CASRVSGPTGELFF,TGTGCCAGCAGGGTTAGCGGGCCTACCGGGGAGCTGTTTTTT
13,few,TRBV2,TRBJ1-5,-,CASSEGGLQPQHF,TGTGCCAGCAGTGAGGGAGGGTTGCAGCCCCAGCATTTT
15,once,TRBV19,TRBJ1-2,-,CASSNYSLPMAGYTF,TGTGCCAGTAGTAACTACAGTCTACCTATGGCTGGCTACACCTTC
13,once,TRBV25-1,TRBJ2-7,TRBD1,CASRQGARNEQYF,TGTGCCAGCAGACAGGGGGCGCGGAACGAGCAGTACTTC
15,-,TRBV27,TRBJ2-7,TRBD1,CASSEGQGSSYEQYF,TGTGCCAGCAGTGAGGGACAGGGAAGCTCCTACGAGCAGTACTTC
14,-,TRBV14,TRBJ2-2,-,CASSQDHNTGELFF,TGTGCCAGCAGCCAAGATCACAACACCGGGGAGCTGTTTTTT
15,-,TRBV7-9,TRBJ1-4,-,CASSPRRGGPEKLFF,TGTGCCAGCAGCCCTCGTAGAGGTGGGCCTGAAAAACTGTTTTTT
15,-,TRBV28,TRBJ2-7,TRBD1,CASSFYGTGTYEQYF,TGTGCCAGCAGTTTTTACGGGACAGGAACCTACGAGCAGTACTTC
15,-,TRBV6-6,TRBJ1-3,-,CASSVDSPSGNTIYF,TGTGCCAGCAGCGTCGACAGCCCCTCTGGAAACACCATATATTTT
14,-,TRBV28,TRBJ1-4,-,CASSVPVTNEKLFF,TGTGCCAGCAGTGTGCCGGTAACTAATGAAAAACTGTTTTTT
15,-,TRBV5-4,TRBJ1-1,-,CASNPQQGGGTEAFF,TGTGCCAGCAATCCTCAACAGGGCGGGGGCACTGAAGCTTTCTTT
14,-,TRBV4-3,TRBJ2-7,-,CASSQEGEGYEQYF,TGCGCCAGCAGCCAGGAGGGAGAGGGCTACGAGCAGTACTTC
15,-,TRBV6-6,TRBJ2-5,-,CASSYWGADRETQYF,TGTGCCAGCAGTTACTGGGGGGCGGATCGAGAGACCCAGTACTTC
15,-,TRBV5-6,TRBJ2-3,-,CASSLLQANTDTQYF,TGTGCCAGCAGCTTGCTACAGGCTAATACAGATACGCAGTATTTT
15,-,TRBV4-1,TRBJ2-1,-,CASSQETGSYNEQFF,TGCGCCAGCAGCCAAGAGACGGGGTCCTACAATGAGCAGTTCTTC
15,-,TRBV29-1,TRBJ2-3,TRBD2,CSVVTSGFSTDTQYF,TGCAGCGTAGTGACTAGCGGGTTTAGCACAGATACGCAGTATTTT
16,-,TRBV25-1,TRBJ2-2,-,CASRGGSGFNTGELFF,TGTGCCAGCAGAGGGGGGAGCGGGTTTAACACCGGGGAGCTGTTTTTT
14,-,TRBV14,TRBJ2-5,-,CASSLAPLAETQYF,TGTGCCAGCAGCCTCGCACCTTTAGCGGAGACCCAGTACTTC
13,-,TRBV5-5,TRBJ2-7,-,CASSLTVDYEQYF,TGTGCCAGCAGCTTAACAGTCGACTACGAGCAGTACTTC
16,-,TRBV4-2,TRBJ2-2,-,CASSHPTGKVSGELFF,TGTGCCAGCAGCCACCCCACGGGGAAGGTCTCTGGGGAGCTGTTTTTT
14,-,TRBV28,TRBJ2-7,TRBD1,CASSTTGFPYEQYF,TGTGCCAGCAGTACGACAGGGTTTCCCTACGAGCAGTACTTC
18,-,TRBV2,TRBJ2-2,TRBD2,CASSAIRLAGGNTGELFF,TGTGCCAGCAGTGCCATTCGTCTAGCGGGGGGGAATACCGGGGAGCTGTTTTTT
15,-,TRBV6-1,TRBJ2-6,-,CASSGQFSGANVLTF,TGTGCCAGCAGTGGACAGTTCTCTGGGGCCAACGTCCTGACTTTC
13,-,TRBV5-1,TRBJ2-1,TRBD1,CASRTGFNNEQFF,TGCGCCAGCCGGACAGGCTTTAACAATGAGCAGTTCTTC
13,-,TRBV7-9,TRBJ1-4,-,CASSLGVGEKLFF,TGTGCCAGCAGCTTAGGGGTGGGTGAAAAACTGTTTTTT
15,-,TRBV6-5,TRBJ1-2,TRBD1,CASSYGQGHAYGYTF,TGTGCCAGCAGTTACGGACAGGGTCATGCCTATGGCTACACCTTC
15,-,TRBV2,TRBJ2-1,TRBD2,CASKPRAGAVDEQFF,TGTGCCAGCAAGCCGAGGGCGGGAGCTGTCGATGAGCAGTTCTTC
12,few,TRBV7-2,TRBJ2-3,TRBD1,CASSSGQITQYF,TGTGCCAGCAGCTCGGGACAGATAACGCAGTATTTT
17,-,TRBV7-7,TRBJ2-1,TRBD2,CASSIRPGLAGSGEQFF,TGTGCTAGCAGCATCCGACCGGGACTAGCGGGGAGTGGTGAGCAGTTCTTC
15,-,TRBV5-1,TRBJ2-7,-,CASSWAGQSSYEQYF,TGCGCCAGCAGCTGGGCGGGACAGAGCTCCTACGAGCAGTACTTC
15,-,TRBV2,TRBJ2-3,TRBD2,CASRVAGAGTDTQYF,TGTGCCAGCAGGGTAGCGGGGGCTGGCACAGATACGCAGTATTTT
15,-,TRBV7-9,TRBJ2-3,-,CASSIGTGHTDTQYF,TGTGCCAGCAGCATAGGGACGGGTCACACAGATACGCAGTATTTT
14,-,TRBV28,TRBJ2-7,-,CASSFGWLDNEQYF,TGTGCCAGCAGTTTTGGTTGGCTTGATAACGAGCAGTACTTC
14,-,TRBV30,TRBJ1-4,TRBD1,CAWRDRGGGEKLFF,TGTGCCTGGAGGGACAGGGGAGGAGGTGAAAAACTGTTTTTT
16,-,TRBV6-1,TRBJ2-7,-,CASSAKVGLTSYEQYF,TGTGCCAGCAGTGCCAAGGTGGGACTCACCTCCTACGAGCAGTACTTC
15,-,TRBV4-3,TRBJ1-2,-,CASSQEGGGVYGYTF,TGCGCCAGCAGCCAAGAAGGTGGAGGGGTCTATGGCTACACCTTC
14,-,TRBV7-2,TRBJ1-4,-,CASSDRVGVEKLFF,TGTGCCAGCAGCGACCGGGTGGGTGTTGAAAAACTGTTTTTT
15,-,TRBV11-2,TRBJ1-1,-,CASSLFLTGNTEAFF,TGTGCCAGCAGCCTTTTCCTTACAGGTAACACTGAAGCTTTCTTT
16,-,TRBV4-1,TRBJ1-4,-,CASSQELVAGNEKLFF,TGCGCCAGCAGCCAAGAACTGGTTGCGGGTAACGAAAAACTGTTTTTT